Sequencing of this T cell receptor beta chain was carried out in a study of cytomegalovirus exposure and HLA in healthy donors. Study-wide results and limits: In a later analysis, TCR beta V- and J-gene trimming showed a link to a missense DCLRE1C variant. HLA alleles were associated with 16,951 TCR beta sequences in a later analysis at 0.05 false discovery rate. The investigators catalogued 180 or so TCR beta chains as cytomegalovirus-associated.

This PCR relied on a set of 60 Vbeta primers and 13 Jbeta primers. Assay used: immunoSEQ multiplex PCR; TCRdb lists only in-frame clones, some missing. This sample has some 90,000 clones, with roughly four fifths found just once. This CDR3 has 13 amino acids. Deletions cut 4 bases from V and 4 bases from J, with 11 bases between. Germline CDR1 and CDR2: SQVTM and ANQGSEA. Regarding this clone: Its target is unknown.

The receptor's source is a man aged 45-65 years in good health and CMV-seronegative. This rearrangement joins TRBV29-1 to TRBJ1-5, with D unclear. The sample taken for sequencing was PBMCs. The CDR3 reads CSVGRGQNQPQHF. CDR3 nucleotides: TGCAGCGTTGGACGGGGTCAAAATCAGCCCCAGCATTTT.